A single sample is the source of the 3 T cell receptor beta chains below, sequenced in a study of T cell changes during pregnancy in multiple sclerosis. TCRdb keeps only in-frame clones here, not all; method: immunoSEQ multiplex PCR. Among about 93,000 clones listed, 85% to 95% were seen once. The sequencing used peripheral blood, collected before pregnancy. The source is a female donor with multiple sclerosis, enrolled in a pregnancy study.

This sequence joins TRBV4-3 and TRBJ1-2; 7 bases map to TRBD1. With 4 bases clipped from V and 4 bases from J, the junction kept 9 bases outside the gene matches. The CDR3 runs to 15 residues. CDR1 LGHNA and CDR2 YSLEER come from the germline V gene. The CDR3 nucleotides read TGCGCCAGCAGCCGAGGGACAGAACCCCCCTATGGCTACACCTTC. Translation: CASSRGTEPPYGYTF.

This chain connects TRBV7-9 to TRBJ2-1, with 7 bases aligning to TRBD1. The CDR3 runs 16 residues. The germline V gene has CDR1 SEHNR and CDR2 FQNEAQ (reference sequence). V lost 4 bases and J lost 3; bases outside the gene matches: 9. CDR3 nucleotides: TGTGCCAGCAGCTCGACAGGTCCAGGGGGCTACAATGAGCAGTTCTTC. It specifies CASSSTGPGGYNEQFF. Full variable domain (remainder filled in from reference TRBV7-9 and TRBJ2-1): DTGVSQNPRHKITKRGQNVTFRCDPISEHNRLYWYRQTLGQGPEFLTYFQNEAQLEKSRLLSDRFSAERPKGSFSTLEIQRTEQGDSAMYLCASSSTGPGGYNEQFFGPGTRLTVL.

This clone was counted only a few times. The V call is TRBV29-1, the J call TRBJ2-1, with D hard to call. V was cut by 4 bases and J by 0 bases, with 7 bases left in between. The CDR3 is 13 residues long. Per germline, CDR1 SQVTM and CDR2 ANQGSEA. The CDR3 bases are TGCAGCGTTGGAGACTCCTCCTACAATGAGCAGTTCTTC. It specifies CSVGDSSYNEQFF.